This T cell receptor beta chain was recorded in a study of preoperative IRX-2 immunotherapy in early breast cancer (dated by TCRdb to the late 2010s). The receptor library was made with the immunoSEQ multiplex PCR assay. In its TCRdb copy, this immuneACCESS table keeps in-frame sequences only and misses some clones. Where compared with another copy, unresolved V genes explain less than half of these, and the others have no known cause. A total of 15,000 to 25,000 clones appear in this sample, about 82% of them only once. Together, the top ten hold roughly 1.2% of the sample. The sample holds one count of this clone. Its binding antigen is unknown. Within one base of it there is no much larger clone, and no base qualities were kept. There are 15 amino acids in the CDR3, from cysteine to phenylalanine inclusive. Only CDR3 DNA remains: 45 bases, in frame from the first base. The V and J ends are trimmed by 2 bases and 8 bases, leaving 16 bases between them. Via the germline V gene, CDR1 is SGHVS and CDR2 FNYEAQ.

What the treatment or condition label conveys for this sample: preoperative locoregional IRX-2 cytokine immunotherapy. The samples were obtained from a phase Ib study in which preoperative, locoregional IRX-2 cytokine immunotherapy intended to prime immune responses was tested. The donors were early-stage breast cancer patients who were given IRX-2 prior to surgery. This TCR was sampled from a human donor with breast cancer. The sequences come from lymph node tissue, collected after IRX-2 immunotherapy. The chain uses TRBV7-6 and TRBJ2-1, and possibly TRBD2, on 7 matching bases. The DNA reads as follows: TGTGCCAGCAGCTTACTGGGGGGGCTGGGCGATGAGCAGTTCTTC. It translates to CASSLLGGLGDEQFF.